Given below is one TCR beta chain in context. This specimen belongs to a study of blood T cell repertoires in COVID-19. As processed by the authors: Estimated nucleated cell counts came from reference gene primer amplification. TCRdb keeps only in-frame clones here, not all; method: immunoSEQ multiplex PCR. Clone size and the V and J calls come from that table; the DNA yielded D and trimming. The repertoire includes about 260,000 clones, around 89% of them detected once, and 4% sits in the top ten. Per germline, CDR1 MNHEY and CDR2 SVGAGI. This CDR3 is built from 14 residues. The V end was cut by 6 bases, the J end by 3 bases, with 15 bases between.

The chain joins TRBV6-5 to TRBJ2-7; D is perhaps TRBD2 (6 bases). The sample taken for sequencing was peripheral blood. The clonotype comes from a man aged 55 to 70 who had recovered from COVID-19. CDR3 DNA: TGTGCCAGCAGCCCGGAGGGCGGGGTCTACGAGCAGTACTTC. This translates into CASSPEGGVYEQYF.